This paragraph reports one T cell receptor (beta chain). Its target is unknown. Construction of the TCRbeta library involved unique molecular identifiers. Each CDR3 protein is one row after TCRdb ran MiXCR on the PCR reads. The data hold about 980,000 distinct CDR3 sequences, with about 29% observed a single time. The CDR3 covers 15 residues. Germline V gene data show CDR1 as SGHKS and CDR2 as YYEKEE (reference sequence). V shed 1 base and J shed 5 bases, with 13 bases lying between them. These data are taken from a study of T-cell reconstitution after alpha-beta-depleted transplantation in children. General study results and limits: About two months after transplant, alpha-beta T cells reportedly came from several hundred expanded graft clones. Newly produced T cells mostly accounted for T-cell counts and diversity one year post-transplant.

This specimen was PBMCs, mostly from graft donor cells, taken 360 days after TCRalphabeta/CD19-depleted stem cell transplant. This TCR was sampled from a boy under three years old who had a stem cell transplant for SCID, so the T cells may come from the graft donor. This chain connects TRBV5-5 to TRBJ1-5; D unresolved. CDR3 bases: TGTGCCAGCAGCTTGTCTCCACTTGACGATCAGCCCCAGCATTTT. Translated, it gives CASSLSPLDDQPQHF.